A single sample is the source of the 29 T cell receptor beta chains below, sequenced in a study of T cell changes during pregnancy in multiple sclerosis. TCRdb's copy holds only in-frame clones and misses some; the assay was immunoSEQ multiplex PCR. There are approximately 110,000 clones in the sample; around 90% occur only once, and about 1.5% lies in the top ten. This specimen was peripheral blood, taken in the third trimester of pregnancy. These receptors all come from a female donor with multiple sclerosis, enrolled in a pregnancy study.

This sequence joins TRBV5-3 and TRBJ2-1, with unresolved D. TRBV5-3 is an ORF for which the function is uncertain. V was clipped by 0 bases and J by 2 bases, with 18 bases between them. The CDR3 sequence is 18 residues long. CDR3 protein: CARSLVSPFTHTYNEQFF. The CDR3 nucleotides are TGTGCCAGAAGCTTGGTTAGCCCTTTTACCCACACCTACAATGAGCAGTTCTTC.

This chain uses TRBV4-1 with TRBJ2-7; D gene unclear. Germline lookup yields CDR1 MGHRA and CDR2 YSYEKL. The CDR3 contains 17 residues. V was clipped by 0 bases and J by 3 bases, with 18 bases between them. The CDR3 here is CASSQESSPNSLYEQYF. The CDR3 coding sequence is TGCGCCAGCAGCCAAGAATCGTCGCCGAACTCTCTCTACGAGCAGTACTTC.

The chain couples TRBV7-8 to TRBJ2-7, with 8 bases matching TRBD2. Unmatched junction bases numbered 4, after V lost 0 bases and J lost 0 bases. CDR1 is SGHVS, CDR2 FQNEAQ, per germline. This CDR3 is 16 amino acids long. The CDR3 sequence: CASSLAERGFSYEQYF. CDR3 nucleotide sequence: TGTGCCAGCAGCTTAGCGGAGCGGGGGTTCTCCTACGAGCAGTACTTC.

The V call is TRBV14, the J call TRBJ2-7, with 8 bases lining up with TRBD2. V gave up 4 bases and J gave up 4 bases; unmatched junction bases: 3. Germline values: CDR1 SGHDN, CDR2 FVKESK. The CDR3 loop spans 13 amino acids. Written as DNA, the CDR3 is TGTGCCAGCAGCCCCAGCGGGAGTTACGAGCAGTACTTC. Translation: CASSPSGSYEQYF.

The V and J genes are TRBV6-1 and TRBJ1-3; TRBD1 might be the D (5 bases). The V gene's germline CDR1 is MNHNS and CDR2 SASEGT. CDR3 size: 13 residues. V shed 7 bases and J shed 2 bases, with 9 bases lying between them. DNA of the CDR3: TGTGCCAGCACCCGGGGGGCTGGAAACACCATATATTTT. As protein: CASTRGAGNTIYF.

The chain links TRBV25-1 to TRBJ1-2; the D gene is possibly TRBD1 (6 bases). Trimming left V 8 bases short and J 8 bases short, with 21 bases between. Germline CDR1 reads MGHDK; CDR2 reads SYGVNS. The CDR3 covers 14 residues. The CDR3 region has the DNA TGTGCCAGCGGAGGACATGGGGGCCTCGAAGGCTACACCTTC. It yields the protein CASGGHGGLEGYTF.

The V and J genes are TRBV11-2 and TRBJ1-1, with 7 nucleotides matching TRBD1. CDR3 size: 12 residues. With 3 bases clipped from V and 9 bases from J, the junction kept 4 bases outside the gene matches. CDR1 SGHAT and CDR2 FQNNGV come from the germline V gene. The CDR3 is CASSFTGDKAFF. CDR3 nucleotide sequence: TGTGCCAGCAGCTTTACAGGGGATAAAGCTTTCTTT.

The rearrangement links TRBV6-1 to TRBJ2-5, with TRBD2 matching 7 bases. The CDR3 contains 15 residues. Germline V gene sequence: CDR1 MNHNS, CDR2 SASEGT. The junction had 9 bases not matched to a gene; V was cut back by 7 bases and J by 1 base. The CDR3 DNA reads TGTGCCAGCACGGGAGGCGGAAATCCCCAAGAGACCCAGTACTTC. Translating gives CASTGGGNPQETQYF.

DNA of the CDR3: TGTGCCAGCAGCTTGGTAGAGGGATCTAGCACAGATACGCAGTATTTT. As protein: CASSLVEGSSTDTQYF. The chain joins TRBV5-6 to TRBJ2-3, with D tentatively TRBD2 (5 bases). Trimming shortened V by 0 bases and J by 0 bases, and 11 bases separated the two germline ends. There are 16 residues in the CDR3. Germline V gives CDR1 SGHDT, CDR2 YYEEEE.

V is TRBV5-1 and J is TRBJ1-4; 9 bases align to TRBD1. CDR1 and CDR2 (germline): SGHRS, YFSETQ. Losses at the gene ends were 4 bases for V and 4 bases for J; bases not matched to a gene: 5. The CDR3 has 15 residues. This chain's CDR3 is CASSPDRGDNEKLFF. The CDR3 bases are TGCGCCAGCAGCCCGGACAGGGGTGATAATGAAAAACTGTTTTTT.

The chain links TRBV19 to TRBJ2-3; 8 positions agree with TRBD2. This CDR3 has 14 amino acids. The germline gives CDR1 LNHDA, CDR2 SQIVND (reference sequence). J lost 6 bases, V lost 3 bases, and 5 bases had no gene match. CDR3 protein: CASSIGSGGDTQYF. CDR3 sequence (DNA): TGTGCCAGTAGTATTGGATCGGGGGGGGATACGCAGTATTTT. Together with reference TRBV19 and TRBJ2-3, the CDR3 gives the full variable domain: DGGITQSPKYLFRKEGQNVTLSCEQNLNHDAMYWYRQDPGQGLRLIYYSQIVNDFQKGDIAEGYSVSREKKESFPLTVTSAQKNPTAFYLCASSIGSGGDTQYFGPGTRLTVL.

The rearrangement links TRBV19 to TRBJ1-5; maybe TRBD1 (6 bases). This CDR3 comprises 15 residues. V was shortened by 6 bases and J by 4 bases, with 16 bases between the two germline ends. Per the germline V gene, CDR1 is LNHDA and CDR2 is SQIVND (reference sequence). CDR3 in amino acids: CASSPESRGNQPQHF. CDR3 bases: TGTGCCAGTAGCCCTGAATCGAGGGGGAATCAGCCCCAGCATTTT.

This clone was detected only a few times. This chain links TRBV30 with TRBJ1-2; D remains ambiguous. The CDR3 contains 12 residues. Per germline, CDR1 GTSNPN and CDR2 SVGIG (reference sequence). The V gene lost 3 bases and the J gene lost 8 bases, with 13 bases spanning the gap. The DNA of the CDR3 is TGTGCCTGGAGACTAGGAGTTGGGGGCTACACCTTC. This gives the protein CAWRLGVGGYTF.

This chain uses TRBV25-1 with TRBJ2-7, with 11 nucleotides matching TRBD1. V gave up 4 bases and J gave up 5 bases; unmatched junction bases: 4. The CDR3 is made up of 14 amino acids. The germline CDR1 and CDR2 sequences are MGHDK and SYGVNS. The CDR3 spells CASSVDRGRNEQYF. CDR3 nucleotides: TGTGCCAGCAGTGTGGACAGGGGGCGGAACGAGCAGTACTTC.

This sequence joins TRBV7-2 and TRBJ2-1; 9 bases map to TRBD2. CDR3 length equals 17 residues. After removal of 5 bases from V and 9 bases from J, the junction contained 17 bases not matched to a gene. Germline V gene lookup returns CDR1 SGHTA and CDR2 FQGNSA. The chain's CDR3 is CASSPRLLAGPFGEQFF. In DNA form, the CDR3 reads TGTGCCAGCAGCCCGCGCCTCCTAGCGGGGCCATTCGGTGAGCAGTTCTTC.

The chain uses TRBV27 and TRBJ1-6; D remains ambiguous. The V and J ends lost 5 bases and 8 bases respectively, with 22 bases between them. This CDR3 has 17 residues. CDR1 is MNHEY and CDR2 is SMNVEV in the germline V gene (reference sequence). CDR3 region: CASSPLREGTLYSPLHF. For the CDR3, the DNA is TGTGCCAGCAGTCCTCTTAGGGAGGGCACCCTCTATTCACCCCTCCACTTT.

This clone was seen just once. This chain uses TRBV6-5 with TRBJ2-1; possibly TRBD2 for D (5 bases). This CDR3 is built from 14 residues. Per germline, CDR1 MNHEY and CDR2 SVGAGI. Trimming left V 6 bases short and J 6 bases short, with 15 bases between. This chain's CDR3 is CASSPSLASNEQFF. CDR3 DNA: TGTGCCAGCAGCCCTAGTCTAGCATCCAATGAGCAGTTCTTC.

V is TRBV30 and J is TRBJ2-7, with D possibly matching TRBD1 (6 bases). The CDR3 has 14 amino acids. Germline V gene sequence: CDR1 GTSNPN, CDR2 SVGIG (reference sequence). V lost 2 bases and J lost 1, with 12 bases in between. This chain's CDR3 is CAWSLTGRSYEQYF. CDR3 bases: TGTGCCTGGAGTCTTACAGGGAGATCCTACGAGCAGTACTTC.

CDR3 nucleotides: TGTGCCAGCAGCTTGGCCGCAGGGAGCAATCAGCCCCAGCATTTT. Amino acids: CASSLAAGSNQPQHF. The chain carries TRBV5-8 and TRBJ1-5; D is possibly TRBD1 (5 bases). CDR1 is SGHTS, CDR2 YDEGEE, per germline. The CDR3 contains 15 residues. The V end lost 0 bases, the J end lost 1 base, and 8 bases lay between the germline ends.

The chain has TRBV6-6 and TRBJ1-6; 7 bases map to TRBD1. CDR3 length equals 13 residues. The junction had 12 bases not matched to a gene; V was cut back by 7 bases and J by 15 bases. Germline loops: CDR1 MNHNY, CDR2 SVGAGI (reference sequence). This CDR3 is CASKEGGLLLLHF. The CDR3 coding sequence is TGTGCCAGCAAGGAAGGGGGCCTCCTACTCCTCCACTTT.

The chain links TRBV10-3 to TRBJ1-1; 7 nucleotides match TRBD1. Per germline, CDR1 ENHRY and CDR2 SYGVKD. The CDR3 extends over 15 amino acids. With 2 bases clipped from V and 2 bases from J, the junction kept 5 bases outside the gene matches. CDR3 residues: CAISEEGTVNTEAFF. The CDR3 DNA reads as TGTGCCATCAGTGAGGAGGGGACAGTAAACACTGAAGCTTTCTTT.

The CDR3 bases are TGTGCCAGCAGTGAAGAAGGCAGGGTGATAGCCACTGAAGCTTTCTTT. It yields the protein CASSEEGRVIATEAFF. The rearrangement links TRBV6-1 to TRBJ1-1, with a tentative D call TRBD1 (5 bases). CDR1 and CDR2 (germline): MNHNS, SASEGT. The CDR3 consists of 16 residues. Trimming removed 1 base at V and 4 bases at J, with 16 bases between.

The rearrangement joins TRBV7-2 to TRBJ1-5; unclear D gene. The CDR3 is 14 residues long. The germline gives CDR1 SGHTA, CDR2 FQGNSA. V lost 1 base, J lost 3 bases, and 7 bases lay in between. The CDR3 is CASSLVADNQPQHF. CDR3 DNA: TGTGCCAGCAGCTTAGTGGCAGACAATCAGCCCCAGCATTTT. The full variable domain, its missing parts supplied by reference TRBV7-2 and TRBJ1-5, is GAGVSQSPSNKVTEKGKDVELRCDPISGHTALYWYRQSLGQGLEFLIYFQGNSAPDKSGLPSDRFSAERTGGSVSTLTIQRTQQEDSAVYLCASSLVADNQPQHFGDGTRLSIL.

The rearrangement links TRBV9 to TRBJ1-2; 9 bases agree with TRBD1. V trimming: 3 bases; J trimming: 2 bases; junction bases outside the gene matches: 5. The CDR3 is 15 amino acids. Germline V CDR1 and CDR2: SGDLS, YYNGEE. This chain's CDR3 is CASSAYGQGNYGYTF. The CDR3 DNA is TGTGCCAGCAGCGCCTACGGACAGGGGAACTATGGCTACACCTTC. Looking up the rest from reference TRBV9 and TRBJ1-2 gives the full variable domain: DSGVTQTPKHLITATGQRVTLRCSPRSGDLSVYWYQQSLDQGLQFLIQYYNGEERAKGNILERFSAQQFPDLHSELNLSSLELGDSALYFCASSAYGQGNYGYTFGSGTRLTVV.

This clone was detected once. This chain links TRBV7-9 with TRBJ2-1, with a weak D call TRBD2 (7 bases). Trimming removed 10 bases at V and 16 bases at J, with 20 bases between. The CDR3 has 11 amino acids. Germline loops: CDR1 SEHNR, CDR2 FQNEAQ (reference sequence). This CDR3 reads CATLRGGRSFF. The CDR3 DNA sequence: TGTGCCACCCTGAGGGGGGGCCGAAGCTTCTTC.

The V and J genes are TRBV6-5 and TRBJ1-2; D unclear. V lost 0 bases and J lost 4, with 12 bases in between. The V gene's germline CDR1 is MNHEY and CDR2 SVGAGI. This CDR3 region has 15 residues. The CDR3 here is CASSYSAAAFYGYTF. As DNA, the CDR3 is TGTGCCAGCAGTTACTCCGCGGCCGCTTTCTATGGCTACACCTTC.

This clone was found once. The gene calls are TRBV7-9 and TRBJ2-6; perhaps TRBD2 as D (6 bases). Germline CDR1 and CDR2: SEHNR and FQNEAQ (reference sequence). The CDR3 runs to 16 residues. V was trimmed by 3 bases and J by 2 bases, leaving 11 bases between them. The CDR3 spells CASSFPGEAGANVLTF. The CDR3, as DNA: TGTGCCAGCAGCTTCCCTGGGGAGGCTGGGGCCAACGTCCTGACTTTC.

J is TRBJ2-3 and V is TRBV11-3, with D possibly matching TRBD2 (5 bases). Germline V gene data show CDR1 as SGHNT and CDR2 as YENEEA. Trimming took off 4 bases at V and 5 bases at J, with 13 bases between the two ends. This CDR3 spans 14 amino acids. The CDR3 sequence is CASSSTTIGDTQYF. As DNA, the CDR3 is TGTGCCAGCAGCTCGACTACTATAGGAGATACGCAGTATTTT.

The chain combines TRBV11-2 with TRBJ2-2; 7 nucleotides agree with TRBD2. This CDR3 has 14 amino acids. Germline lookup yields CDR1 SGHAT and CDR2 FQNNGV. Germline trimming cut 0 bases from V and 6 bases from J; bases unmatched to any gene: 1. This CDR3 reads CASSLDGLAGELFF. Written as DNA, the CDR3 is TGTGCCAGCAGCTTAGATGGACTAGCCGGGGAGCTGTTTTTT.